A selection of T cell receptor beta chains follows, all from one sample in a study of Ad26.COV2.S vaccination and SARS-CoV-2 variants. Data came from immunoSEQ multiplex PCR; TCRdb stores just in-frame clones and leaves some out. The sample carries roughly 380,000 clones, approximately 81% recorded once. This material consisted of peripheral blood, taken in a trial of Ad26.COV2.S vaccine versus placebo. Source of these receptors: a person between 18 and 65 years old who received the Ad26.COV2.S COVID-19 vaccine or a placebo. CDR3s include the opening cysteine and the closing phenylalanine or tryptophan. D genes are given only for firm matches. Size is stated for part of the rows, as once, few or many counts, or as a class when the clone is expanded.

j_call d_call v_call clone_size cdr3_aa cdr3_nt
TRBJ2-2 . TRBV5-1 . CASSPDTNTGELFF TGCGCCAGCAGCCCGGACACTAACACCGGGGAGCTGTTTTTT
TRBJ1-2 . TRBV28 . CASSQQGHGYTF TGTGCCAGCAGCCAGCAGGGGCACGGCTACACCTTC
TRBJ1-6 . TRBV7-9 . CASSPKQVANSPLHF TGTGCCAGCAGCCCCAAACAGGTTGCTAATTCACCCCTCCACTTT
TRBJ2-1 . TRBV19 . CASSIIGGLPFEQFF TGTGCCAGTAGTATAATCGGGGGGCTCCCCTTTGAGCAGTTCTTC
TRBJ2-7 . TRBV2 once CASISYEQYF TGTGCCAGCATCAGCTACGAGCAGTACTTC
TRBJ2-1 TRBD2 TRBV3-1/TRBV3-2 . CASSQGRTREQFF TGTGCCAGCAGCCAAGGCCGGACTAGGGAGCAGTTCTTC
TRBJ1-5 . TRBV19 . CASSIMDGYYSNQPQHF TGTGCCAGTAGTATCATGGACGGATATTATAGCAATCAGCCCCAGCATTTT
TRBJ1-2 . TRBV28 . CASCTGPHGYTF TGTGCCAGTTGTACAGGGCCCCATGGCTACACCTTC
TRBJ2-5 . TRBV9 . CASSVGQGGSQETQYF TGTGCCAGCAGCGTAGGGCAGGGCGGAAGCCAAGAGACCCAGTACTTC
TRBJ2-1 . TRBV2 . CASSARDNEQFF TGTGCCAGCAGTGCCAGGGACAATGAGCAGTTCTTC
TRBJ2-1 . TRBV29-1 . CSGGTGEGPNEQFF TGCAGCGGAGGGACGGGAGAGGGGCCCAATGAGCAGTTCTTC
TRBJ1-1 . TRBV6-2/TRBV6-3 . CASSPLSGVMNTEAFF TGTGCCAGCAGTCCCCTCTCCGGGGTCATGAACACTGAAGCTTTCTTT
TRBJ1-5 . TRBV19 . CASSMAGSNQPQHF TGTGCCAGTAGTATGGCAGGGAGCAATCAGCCCCAGCATTTT
TRBJ2-5 . TRBV2 . CASSAGTVGGATQYF TGTGCCAGCAGTGCCGGGACAGTTGGGGGGGCGACCCAGTACTTC
TRBJ2-5 TRBD2 TRBV5-1 . CASSPPVAGAQETQYF TGCGCCAGCAGCCCTCCGGTAGCGGGGGCCCAAGAGACCCAGTACTTC
TRBJ1-3 . TRBV5-1 . CASSLVAAFSGNTIYF TGCGCCAGCAGCTTGGTTGCAGCGTTCTCTGGAAACACCATATATTTT
TRBJ2-2 TRBD1 TRBV27 . CASSSDRGLPGELFF TGTGCCAGCAGTTCGGACAGGGGTTTGCCCGGGGAGCTGTTTTTT
TRBJ2-1 . TRBV28 . CASSLTSRDYNEQFF TGTGCCAGCAGTTTAACTAGCAGAGACTACAATGAGCAGTTCTTC
TRBJ1-2 . TRBV14 . CASSPSPASDGYTF TGTGCCAGCAGCCCTTCACCCGCATCGGATGGCTACACCTTC
TRBJ2-1 . TRBV5-1 . CASSLEWGQNHEQFF TGCGCCAGCAGCTTGGAATGGGGCCAGAACCATGAGCAGTTCTTC
TRBJ2-2 . TRBV11-2 . CASSPPHPWTTGELFF TGTGCCAGCAGTCCCCCCCACCCATGGACCACCGGGGAGCTGTTTTTT
TRBJ1-2 TRBD1 TRBV19 . CASSIRTGEDGYTF TGTGCCAGTAGTATACGGACAGGGGAGGATGGCTACACCTTC
TRBJ1-5 TRBD1 TRBV6-5 . CASRATGISNQPQHF TGTGCCAGCAGAGCGACAGGGATTAGCAATCAGCCCCAGCATTTT
TRBJ1-1 TRBD1 TRBV11-2 . CASSMGQGGEAFF TGTGCCAGCAGCATGGGACAGGGCGGTGAAGCTTTCTTT
TRBJ1-1 TRBD1 TRBV11-3 . CASSLGTGQGTFF TGTGCCAGCAGCTTGGGGACGGGACAGGGAACTTTCTTT
TRBJ2-3 TRBD2 TRBV9 . CASSVVAGGDTQYF TGTGCCAGCAGCGTAGTAGCGGGTGGAGATACGCAGTATTTT
TRBJ2-7 TRBD1 TRBV7-9 . CASSLGTGIEQYF TGTGCCAGCAGCTTAGGGACAGGGATCGAGCAGTACTTC
TRBJ1-2 TRBD1 TRBV7-2 few CASSSGTGGVGYTF TGTGCCAGCAGCTCAGGGACAGGGGGCGTAGGCTACACCTTC
TRBJ2-5 . TRBV2 . CANPGPADQETQYF TGTGCCAATCCGGGCCCGGCAGACCAAGAGACCCAGTACTTC
TRBJ2-2 TRBD2 TRBV24-1 . CATSDPLAGGTGELFF TGTGCCACCAGTGATCCACTAGCGGGAGGGACCGGGGAGCTGTTTTTT
TRBJ2-7 . TRBV7-2 . CASTPGGGTYEQYF TGTGCCAGCACCCCGGGTGGGGGTACCTACGAGCAGTACTTC
TRBJ2-7 . TRBV2 . CASSETGPGGSYEQYF TGTGCCAGCAGTGAGACAGGTCCGGGAGGCTCCTACGAGCAGTACTTC
TRBJ2-7 TRBD2 TRBV27 once CASSLRAGLAGSYEQYF TGTGCCAGCAGTCTCCGCGCGGGACTAGCGGGATCCTACGAGCAGTACTTC
TRBJ2-2 . TRBV4-3 . CASSQEIAVLNTGELFF TGCGCCAGCAGCCAAGAGATAGCGGTTCTAAACACCGGGGAGCTGTTTTTT
TRBJ2-3 TRBD1 TRBV27 . CASSLSQGAMDF TGTGCCAGCAGTTTATCACAGGGGGCCATGGATTTT
TRBJ2-2 . TRBV27 . CASSPDPGGAGELFF TGTGCCAGCAGCCCCGACCCCGGTGGCGCCGGGGAGCTGTTTTTT
TRBJ2-7 . TRBV27 few CASSSVSMAGSYEQYF TGTGCCAGCAGTTCCGTCTCGATGGCGGGGTCCTACGAGCAGTACTTC
TRBJ1-1 TRBD1 TRBV14 . CASSQEGTGFRLAFF TGTGCCAGCAGCCAAGAGGGGACAGGGTTTCGATTAGCTTTCTTT
TRBJ2-3 . TRBV18 . CASSPPGGRGQYF TGTGCCAGCTCACCACCGGGGGGCCGAGGGCAGTATTTT
TRBJ2-3 TRBD1 TRBV5-4 . CASRQGASTDTQYF TGTGCCAGCAGGCAGGGGGCTAGCACAGATACGCAGTATTTT